This T cell receptor beta chain was sequenced in a study of radiation and T cells in renal cell carcinoma. Using immunoSEQ multiplex PCR, the repertoire was profiled, and TCRdb retains in-frame clones only, with some absent. The top ten clones hold around 4.1% of a sample with around 160,000 clones, 88% of them seen once. The time point was: baseline pretreatment blood. Specified treatment: 15 Gy SBRT to primary tumor, nephrectomy 4 weeks later. Blood was sampled at baseline, 2 weeks and 4 weeks after SBRT. Trimming took 4 bases from V and 3 from J, leaving 7 bases between them. CDR3 length: 12 residues. The V gene's germline CDR1 is SEHNR and CDR2 FQNEAQ (reference sequence).

The TCR sequence derives from a woman between 65 and 79 years old with renal cell carcinoma. J is TRBJ2-7 and V is TRBV7-9; no reliable D call. Sequences were derived from blood, sampled from a patient whose treatment included radiotherapy and nephrectomy. CDR3 in DNA: TGTGCCAGCAGCTCGGATCACTACGAGCAGTACTTC. Translating gives CASSSDHYEQYF.